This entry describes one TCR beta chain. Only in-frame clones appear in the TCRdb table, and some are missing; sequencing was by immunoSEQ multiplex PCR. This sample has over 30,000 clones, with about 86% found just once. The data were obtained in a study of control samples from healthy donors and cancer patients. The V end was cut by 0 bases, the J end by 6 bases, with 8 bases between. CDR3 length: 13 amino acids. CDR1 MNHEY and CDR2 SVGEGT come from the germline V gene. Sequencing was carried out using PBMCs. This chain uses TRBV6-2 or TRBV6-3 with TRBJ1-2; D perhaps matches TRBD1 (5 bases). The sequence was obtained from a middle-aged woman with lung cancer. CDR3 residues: CASSYSGVDGYTF. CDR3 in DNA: TGTGCCAGCAGTTACTCAGGGGTAGATGGCTACACCTTC.